The 23 T cell receptor beta chains below come from one sample, sequenced in a study of cytomegalovirus exposure and HLA in healthy donors. Primers included in the PCR were 60 Vbeta and 13 Jbeta primers. Profiled with immunoSEQ multiplex PCR; TCRdb holds only in-frame clones, not every one. Of about 120,000 clones listed, 77% were seen once; the top ten hold 11%. The sequencing input was PBMCs. The source is a man in his forties in good health and CMV-seropositive.

This chain links TRBV7-9 with TRBJ2-3; weak D call: TRBD1 (6 bases). CDR1 is SEHNR and CDR2 is FQNEAQ in the germline V gene (reference sequence). The V and J ends lost 5 bases and 2 bases respectively, with 17 bases between them. The CDR3 length is 16 residues. This CDR3 is CASSRTGTLNTDTQYF. CDR3 sequence (DNA): TGTGCCAGCAGCCGAACCGGGACACTGAACACAGATACGCAGTATTTT.

The chain uses TRBV7-8 and TRBJ2-7, with 7 bases lining up with TRBD2. Germline values: CDR1 SGHVS, CDR2 FQNEAQ. Losses at the gene ends were 1 base for V and 4 bases for J; bases not matched to a gene: 4. The CDR3 consists of 14 residues. The DNA for the CDR3 is TGTGCCAGCAGCTTAGAGCTAGCGGAGTACGAGCAGTACTTC. Translated, it gives CASSLELAEYEQYF.

The chain couples TRBV5-4 to TRBJ1-6, with D tentatively TRBD1 (6 bases). The CDR3 totals 19 residues. Germline V gives CDR1 SGHNT, CDR2 YYREEE (reference sequence). V was pared by 1 base and J by 6 bases, with 23 bases between. The DNA for the CDR3 is TGTGCCAGCAGCTTGAGGGTTTTTCCAGGGCAAGGGGGTAATTCACCCCTCCACTTT. It yields the protein CASSLRVFPGQGGNSPLHF.

The chain joins TRBV28 to TRBJ1-5; TRBD1 might be the D (6 bases). CDR1 and CDR2 from the germline V gene are MDHEN and SYDVKM. V was shortened by 5 bases and J by 10 bases, with 21 bases between the two germline ends. The CDR3 extends over 15 amino acids. The CDR3 loop is CASSNSRGWVEPQHF. The CDR3, as DNA: TGTGCCAGCAGTAACTCCAGGGGTTGGGTCGAACCCCAGCATTTT. The full variable domain, with the rest looked up from reference TRBV28 and TRBJ1-5, is DVKVTQSSRYLVKRTGEKVFLECVQDMDHENMFWYRQDPGLGLRLIYFSYDVKMKEKGDIPEGYSVSREKKERFSLILESASTNQTSMYLCASSNSRGWVEPQHFGDGTRLSIL.

The chain employs TRBV9 and TRBJ2-1, with D perhaps TRBD1 (6 bases). In germline, CDR1 is SGDLS, CDR2 YYNGEE. With 0 bases removed from V and 7 bases from J, the gap between germline ends came to 8 bases. CDR3 length equals 13 residues. The CDR3 here is CASSVVDRNEQFF. The CDR3 DNA reads TGTGCCAGCAGCGTAGTGGACAGAAATGAGCAGTTCTTC.

Turning to this clone: The junction departs from germline at one end; a sequencing error may be responsible. The rearrangement joins TRBV7-9 to TRBJ1-3, with D perhaps TRBD1 (6 bases). In germline, CDR1 is SEHNR, CDR2 FQNEAQ (reference sequence). This CDR3 spans 15 amino acids. The CDR3 nucleotides read TGTTCCAGTGCCTTTGGGGGGGCAGTTGGACACACCATATATTTT. The encoded protein is CSSAFGGAVGHTIYF.

The rearrangement joins TRBV5-1 to TRBJ1-2; D may be TRBD1 (6 bases). The CDR3 covers 14 residues. The V and J ends lost 6 bases and 11 bases respectively, with 23 bases between them. Germline V gene data show CDR1 as SGHRS and CDR2 as YFSETQ. Here the CDR3 DNA reads TGCGCCAGCACCCCTGGTCAGGGGCGCAAGGGGTACACCTTC. Translation gives CASTPGQGRKGYTF. Full variable domain (outside the CDR3, taken from reference TRBV5-1 and TRBJ1-2): KAGVTQTPRYLIKTRGQQVTLSCSPISGHRSVSWYQQTPGQGLQFLFEYFSETQRNKGNFPGRFSGRQFSNSRSEMNVSTLELGDSALYLCASTPGQGRKGYTFGSGTRLTVV.

J is TRBJ1-1 and V is TRBV19; possibly TRBD1 for D (6 bases). CDR1 and CDR2 (germline): LNHDA, SQIVND (reference sequence). CDR3 length: 15 residues. V shed 3 bases and J shed 1 base, with 12 bases lying between them. The CDR3 DNA sequence: TGTGCCAGTAGTATGAGGTACAGGGCGAACACTGAAGCTTTCTTT. It yields the protein CASSMRYRANTEAFF. The whole variable domain, remainder taken from reference TRBV19 and TRBJ1-1, is DGGITQSPKYLFRKEGQNVTLSCEQNLNHDAMYWYRQDPGQGLRLIYYSQIVNDFQKGDIAEGYSVSREKKESFPLTVTSAQKNPTAFYLCASSMRYRANTEAFFGQGTRLTVV.

This clone came up a few times. V usage is TRBV19 and J usage is TRBJ1-5; 10 bases line up with TRBD1. Germline V gene data show CDR1 as LNHDA and CDR2 as SQIVND (reference sequence). V lost 10 bases to trimming and J lost 1 base; unmatched junction nucleotides: 16. This CDR3 contains 18 residues. CDR3 loop: CATSSKGQGVLSNQPQHF. The CDR3 DNA is TGTGCCACCTCCTCAAAAGGACAGGGGGTTTTAAGCAATCAGCCCCAGCATTTT.

V usage is TRBV19 and J usage is TRBJ2-7; the D gene is possibly TRBD1 (6 bases). CDR1 and CDR2 (germline): LNHDA, SQIVND (reference sequence). The CDR3 extends over 14 amino acids. V lost 7 bases to trimming and J lost 3 bases, with 16 bases between them. DNA of the CDR3: TGTGCCAGTAACCCAGGGGCGGGCGACTACGAGCAGTACTTC. Its translation: CASNPGAGDYEQYF.

The chain has TRBV27 and TRBJ2-7, with unresolved D. The CDR3 covers 15 residues. Germline V gene lookup returns CDR1 MNHEY and CDR2 SMNVEV (reference sequence). Trimming took 5 bases from V and 4 from J, leaving 18 bases between them. CDR3 DNA: TGTGCCAGCAGTCCATCGGGTAAAGCGATATACGAGCAGTACTTC. Translation: CASSPSGKAIYEQYF.

V gene TRBV10-3 combines with J gene TRBJ2-1; tentatively, D is TRBD2 (6 bases). With 5 bases removed from V and 8 bases from J, the gap between germline ends came to 16 bases. CDR3 size: 14 residues. Germline CDR1 and CDR2: ENHRY and SYGVKD. The CDR3 here is CAISFTGGRDEQFF. The DNA for the CDR3 is TGTGCCATCAGTTTCACCGGGGGTAGGGATGAGCAGTTCTTC.

This chain uses TRBV9 with TRBJ2-7, with 8 bases matching TRBD1. Trimming at V came to 8 bases and at J to 5 bases, leaving 9 bases not matched to a gene. This CDR3 is built from 13 residues. CDR1 and CDR2 from the germline V gene are SGDLS and YYNGEE. Written as DNA, the CDR3 is TGTGCCAGTTCTTCAGGGGGCGCGGACGAGCAGTACTTC. Protein product: CASSSGGADEQYF.

In DNA, the CDR3 is TGCGCCAGCAGCCAGTTGGATTTGATGACTACAGGGGTAGGCTACACCTTC. Amino acid sequence: CASSQLDLMTTGVGYTF. The V call is TRBV4-1, the J call TRBJ1-2; 7 positions match TRBD1. V lost 3 bases and J lost 8; bases outside the gene matches: 18. Germline V gives CDR1 MGHRA, CDR2 YSYEKL. The CDR3 length is 17 residues.

This clone was counted only a few times. The chain couples TRBV28 to TRBJ2-3, with a tentative D call TRBD2 (5 bases). In germline, CDR1 is MDHEN, CDR2 SYDVKM. Trimming shortened V by 7 bases and J by 2 bases, and 7 bases separated the two germline ends. The CDR3 runs 12 residues. CDR3 bases: TGTGCCAGCACGGGATTCACAGATACGCAGTATTTT. Translating gives CASTGFTDTQYF.

The chain couples TRBV4-3 to TRBJ2-7, with 7 positions matching TRBD1. CDR1 is LGHNA and CDR2 is YSLEER in the germline V gene. The CDR3 has 15 amino acids. J gave up 2 bases and V 2 bases, and 6 bases lay outside the gene matches. CDR3: CASSQYPGTAYEQYF. The DNA of the CDR3 is TGCGCCAGCAGCCAATACCCCGGGACAGCCTACGAGCAGTACTTC.

The rearrangement joins TRBV7-3 to TRBJ2-1, with 7 bases that match TRBD2. Looked up from germline, CDR1 is SGHTA and CDR2 is FQGTGA. V was clipped by 1 base and J by 0 bases; unmatched bases: 6. CDR3 length equals 17 residues. CDR3 in DNA: TGTGCCAGCAGCTTAAGAGGCGGGGGAAGCTCCTACAATGAGCAGTTCTTC. It is translated as CASSLRGGGSSYNEQFF. The full variable domain, with the rest looked up from reference TRBV7-3 and TRBJ2-1, is GAGVSQTPSNKVTEKGKYVELRCDPISGHTALYWYRQSLGQGPEFLIYFQGTGAADDSGLPNDRFFAVRPEGSVSTLKIQRTERGDSAVYLCASSLRGGGSSYNEQFFGPGTRLTVL.

The chain joins TRBV7-2 to TRBJ2-7; 8 bases agree with TRBD2. Trimming took 4 bases from V and 2 from J; bases not matched to a gene: 4. The CDR3 consists of 14 residues. Germline values: CDR1 SGHTA, CDR2 FQGNSA. CDR3 nucleotide sequence: TGTGCCAGCAGCTACGGCGGGGGGACCTACGAGCAGTACTTC. It is translated as CASSYGGGTYEQYF.

This rearrangement joins TRBV7-8 to TRBJ2-7; a weak D match, TRBD1 (6 bases). In germline, CDR1 is SGHVS, CDR2 FQNEAQ. The CDR3 loop spans 16 amino acids. Trimming left V 0 bases short and J 2 bases short, with 14 bases between. The DNA of the CDR3 is TGTGCCAGCAGCTTAGCATCGTCAGGGGCCGCCTACGAGCAGTACTTC. This sequence encodes CASSLASSGAAYEQYF.

V and J are TRBV7-8 and TRBJ1-5; possibly TRBD1 for D (6 bases). Germline assignment: CDR1 SGHVS and CDR2 FQNEAQ. The CDR3 sequence is 15 residues long. The V end lost 2 bases, the J end lost 4 bases, and 12 bases lay between the germline ends. CDR3 bases: TGTGCCAGCAGCTTAAGTCGACAGGCAAATCAGCCCCAGCATTTT. Its translation: CASSLSRQANQPQHF. Complete variable domain (other parts from reference TRBV7-8 and TRBJ1-5): GAGVSQSPRYKVAKRGQDVALRCDPISGHVSLFWYQQALGQGPEFLTYFQNEAQLDKSGLPSDRFFAERPEGSVSTLKIQRTQQEDSAVYLCASSLSRQANQPQHFGDGTRLSIL.

The rearrangement joins TRBV27 to TRBJ1-5; D might be TRBD1 (6 bases). V was cut by 5 bases and J by 4 bases, with 15 bases left in between. This CDR3 comprises 15 residues. Germline V CDR1 and CDR2: MNHEY, SMNVEV (reference sequence). The CDR3 nucleotides are TGTGCCAGCAGTATGCAGGGAGGGGGTAATCAGCCCCAGCATTTT. This encodes CASSMQGGGNQPQHF.

V usage is TRBV28 and J usage is TRBJ2-7; 7 bases are shared with TRBD1. Germline CDR1 MDHEN, CDR2 SYDVKM. V shed 6 bases and J 5 bases; nucleotides not matched to a gene: 13. The CDR3 length is 15 residues. The CDR3 DNA reads TGTGCCAGCAGCCCCGGGTGGCAGGGGGTCCACGAGCAGTACTTC. It translates to CASSPGWQGVHEQYF.

The chain has TRBV27 and TRBJ2-2; D unclear. This CDR3 has 15 residues. V shed 7 bases and J shed 6 bases, with 18 bases lying between them. Germline CDR1 is MNHEY and CDR2 is SMNVEV (reference sequence). The chain's CDR3 is CASTSGVMMAGELFF. The CDR3 DNA reads TGTGCCAGCACCTCGGGTGTAATGATGGCCGGGGAGCTGTTTTTT.